A selection of T cell receptor beta chains follows, all from one sample in a study of response to subunit inactivated influenza vaccine. TCRdb passed the RT-PCR reads through MiXCR, listing each CDR3 protein once. The data contain roughly 460,000 distinct CDR3 sequences, 9.5% to 12% of them singletons. Material: PBMCs from blood, obtained more than 35 days after vaccination. Receptors originate from a man aged 45-60 years who received an inactivated influenza vaccine. CDR3s include the opening cysteine and the closing phenylalanine or tryptophan. Each record gives: J gene, V gene, D gene, clone size, CDR3 DNA, CDR3 protein. The D gene is left open where the match is weak. Rows may omit the clone size; those that give it use once, few, many or a size class.

TRBJ2-1	TRBV27	.	few	TGTGCCAGCAATTCCTATACTACCCGCCCGTTCTTC	CASNSYTTRPFF
TRBJ2-3	TRBV30	TRBD2	once	TGTGCCTGGAGTGTAACTAGCGGGTACACAGATACGCAGTATTTT	CAWSVTSGYTDTQYF
TRBJ1-2	TRBV7-2	.	many	TGTGCCAGCAGCGTCGATACAGACTATGGCTACACCTTC	CASSVDTDYGYTF
TRBJ2-5	TRBV12-3/TRBV12-4	.	few	TGTGCCAGCAGTTTAGCGGGACGGAACCAAGAGACCCAGTACTTC	CASSLAGRNQETQYF
TRBJ2-2	TRBV28	.	.	TGTGCCAGCAGTTTGGTACAGTTACGTACCGGGGAGCTGTTTTTT	CASSLVQLRTGELFF
TRBJ2-2	TRBV4-1	TRBD2	few	TGCGCCAGCAGCCAGCGACTAGCGGCAGGGGTAACGAACACCGGGGAGCTGTTTTTT	CASSQRLAAGVTNTGELFF
TRBJ2-3	TRBV7-2	.	many	TGTGCCAGCAGCTTACTAGGGTCGGTCAGCACAGATACGCAGTATTTT	CASSLLGSVSTDTQYF
TRBJ1-2	TRBV20-1	TRBD1	.	TGCAGTGCTAGAAAATCGATAACCCGGACAGGAAGCTACACCTTC	CSARKSITRTGSYTF
TRBJ2-7	TRBV28	.	.	TGTGCCAGCTTACCACCATCGGGGACCTACGAGCAGTACTTC	CASLPPSGTYEQYF
TRBJ1-2	TRBV9	.	many	TGTGCCAGCAGCGTAGATGCAGGGAGCGGCTACACCTTC	CASSVDAGSGYTF
TRBJ2-7	TRBV7-9	.	few	TGTGCCAGCAGCCCCGATAGTAAGCGGTACGAGCAGTACTTC	CASSPDSKRYEQYF
TRBJ2-5	TRBV28	.	few	TGTGCCAGCAGTTACCTCCGGGACACCGAAGAGACCCAGTACTTC	CASSYLRDTEETQYF
TRBJ2-5	TRBV28	.	few	TGTGCCAGCAGCCGCCCCGGGACGGGAGAGACCCAGTACTTC	CASSRPGTGETQYF
TRBJ2-5	TRBV5-1	TRBD1	few	TGCGCCAGCAGCTTACAGGGGGGCCAAGAGACCCAGTACTTC	CASSLQGGQETQYF
TRBJ2-1	TRBV6-1	.	few	TGTGCCAGCGGGGCAGCAGGACCCAATTACAATGAGCAGTTCTTC	CASGAAGPNYNEQFF
TRBJ2-1	TRBV15	.	few	TGTGCCACCAGAGGGTTGAATGAGCAGTTCTTC	CATRGLNEQFF
TRBJ2-7	TRBV20-1	TRBD1	many	TGCAGTGCTAGAGACGGACAGGGGTGGTCCTACGAGCAGTACTTC	CSARDGQGWSYEQYF
TRBJ2-1	TRBV4-3	TRBD2	few	TGCGCCAGCAGCCAAGCGGGACTAGCGGGCGATGAGCAGTTCTTC	CASSQAGLAGDEQFF
TRBJ2-2	TRBV10-3	.	few	TGTGCCATCAGTGAGGGCGGGGTGAACACCGGGGAGCTGTTTTTT	CAISEGGVNTGELFF
TRBJ2-1	TRBV20-1	TRBD2	.	TGCAGTGCTAGAGATCTGCGGGGGGGTGACAATGAGCAGTTCTTC	CSARDLRGGDNEQFF
TRBJ2-2	TRBV21-1	.	.	TGTGCCAGCAGCGACAGGGGGGGGCTGAACACCGGGGAGCTGTTTTTT	CASSDRGGLNTGELFF
TRBJ2-7	TRBV12-3/TRBV12-4	TRBD1	.	TGTGCCAGCAGCCTTACAGGGGATCACGAGCAGTACTTC	CASSLTGDHEQYF
TRBJ1-2	TRBV7-2	.	many	TGTGCCAGCAGCTTATCGCCGGACACAATGTTCTATGGCTACACCTTC	CASSLSPDTMFYGYTF
TRBJ2-5	TRBV5-1	TRBD1	few	TGCGCCAGCAGGGATCTAACAGGGGAAGAGACCCAGTACTTC	CASRDLTGEETQYF
TRBJ2-7	TRBV5-1	TRBD1	.	TGCGCCAGCAGCTTGGAGGACAGGGGGGTCAACGAGCAGTACTTC	CASSLEDRGVNEQYF
TRBJ2-3	TRBV7-7	.	few	TGTGCCAGCAGCGAACAGGGAGGGGATACGCAGTATTTT	CASSEQGGDTQYF
TRBJ2-1	TRBV10-3	TRBD1	few	TGTGCCATCAGTGAGTACCGGACAGGGCACAATGAGCAGTTCTTC	CAISEYRTGHNEQFF
TRBJ2-7	TRBV18	TRBD2	.	TGTGCCAGCTCACCACAAAGCGGGATGCTCTCCTACGAGCAGTACTTC	CASSPQSGMLSYEQYF
TRBJ2-5	TRBV28	.	few	TGTGCCAGCAATATACGACGGACACCAAAAGAGACCCAGTACTTC	CASNIRRTPKETQYF
TRBJ1-2	TRBV28	.	.	TGTGCCAGCAGTTTATGGGGCGACAGCACTAACTATGGCTACACCTTC	CASSLWGDSTNYGYTF
TRBJ2-1	TRBV4-2	TRBD2	.	TGTGCCAGCAGCCAAGAATCTAGCGGTTCCTACAATGAGCAGTTCTTC	CASSQESSGSYNEQFF
TRBJ2-7	TRBV5-8	TRBD2	few	TGTGCCAGCAGCTTCGGGACTAGGTGGGACGAGCAGTACTTC	CASSFGTRWDEQYF
TRBJ2-7	TRBV28	TRBD1	.	TGTGCCAGCAGACGTGGGACAGGACTGTCCTACGAGCAGTACTTC	CASRRGTGLSYEQYF
TRBJ2-7	TRBV28	TRBD2	few	TGTGCCAGCACGATGGTACTAGCGCGAGGCTACGAGCAGTACTTC	CASTMVLARGYEQYF
TRBJ2-7	TRBV4-3	.	few	TGCGCCAGCAGCCCGTGGTTTACCGGGGGGCCCTACGAGCAGTACTTC	CASSPWFTGGPYEQYF
TRBJ2-2	TRBV9	.	many	TGTGCCAGCAGCGTAGGTCCGGCGAACACCGGGGAGCTGTTTTTT	CASSVGPANTGELFF
TRBJ2-1	TRBV7-2	.	few	TGTGCCAGCAGCCGTGGGGTTGAGAATGAGCAGTTCTTC	CASSRGVENEQFF
TRBJ1-4	TRBV12-3/TRBV12-4	TRBD1	many	TGTGCCAGCAGTTTCCGACAGGGCGAAAAACTGTTTTTT	CASSFRQGEKLFF
TRBJ2-6	TRBV2	.	.	TGTGCCAGCAGTGAAGGCCATCGCTCTGGGGCCAACGTCCTGACTTTC	CASSEGHRSGANVLTF
TRBJ2-1	TRBV6-6	.	.	TGTGCCAGCAGTTATACAGAAGGGGAGCAGTTCTTC	CASSYTEGEQFF
TRBJ2-2	TRBV7-9	TRBD1	few	TGTGCCAGCAGCTTAGCGGACAGGTACACCGGGGAGCTGTTTTTT	CASSLADRYTGELFF
TRBJ2-2	TRBV4-3	.	many	TGCGCCAGCAGCCAAGATAGTGGCACCGGGGAGCTGTTTTTT	CASSQDSGTGELFF
TRBJ2-7	TRBV5-1	.	few	TGCGCCAGCAGCTTGGCAGGGCCCTCCCGGCAGTACTTC	CASSLAGPSRQYF
TRBJ1-2	TRBV7-2	TRBD1	few	TGTGCCAGCAGCCCGGGGGGACAGGGCGGAAACTATGGCTACACCTTC	CASSPGGQGGNYGYTF
TRBJ2-2	TRBV28	.	.	TGTGCCAGCAGTCCCAACACAGGGATAATCGGGGAGCTGTTTTTT	CASSPNTGIIGELFF
TRBJ1-4	TRBV5-1	TRBD1	few	TGCGCCAGCAGCTTGGGGACAGGAACCATTATAACTAATGAAAAACTGTTTTTT	CASSLGTGTIITNEKLFF
TRBJ2-5	TRBV24-1	TRBD1	many	TGTGCCACCAGTGATCCTCAGGGGGTAGAGACCCAGTACTTC	CATSDPQGVETQYF
TRBJ2-1	TRBV3-1	TRBD2	.	TGTGCCAGCAGCCAAGAAGGACTAGCGGGCGGCAATGAGCAGTTCTTC	CASSQEGLAGGNEQFF
TRBJ1-4	TRBV20-1	.	many	TGCAGTGCTAGGGACAGAGCGTCCCATGAAAAACTGTTTTTT	CSARDRASHEKLFF
TRBJ2-1	TRBV20-1	TRBD1	.	TGCAGTGCTATAACAGGGGTTCTTGAGCAGTTCTTC	CSAITGVLEQFF
TRBJ2-2	TRBV12-3/TRBV12-4	TRBD1	many	TGTGCCAGCAGTTTGGACAGGCAGAACACCGGGGAGCTGTTTTTT	CASSLDRQNTGELFF
TRBJ2-1	TRBV7-2	.	many	TGTGCCAGCAGCTTAGCAATAGCTGCGATCAATGAGCAGTTCTTC	CASSLAIAAINEQFF
TRBJ2-1	TRBV20-1	.	many	TGCAGTGCTAGAGACACCATAGGGGTTTCATACAATGAGCAGTTCTTC	CSARDTIGVSYNEQFF
TRBJ2-7	TRBV7-9	.	few	TGTGCCAGCAGCTTAGACTCTAAAGGACGGGCCCCCTACGAGCAGTACTTC	CASSLDSKGRAPYEQYF
TRBJ1-3	TRBV3-1	.	.	TGTGCCAGCAGCCAAGGAACGGGGTACACCATATATTTT	CASSQGTGYTIYF
TRBJ2-2	TRBV11-1	TRBD2	many	TGTGCCAGCAGCCCCGGGACTAGCGCGCCGATAAGTGGCGGGGAGCTGTTTTTT	CASSPGTSAPISGGELFF